The 2 T cell receptor beta chains below were found in one sample sequenced in a study of shared clonotypes between healthy human individuals (dated by TCRdb to between 2020 and 2021). CD8 naive samples were CD45RO-negative cells positively selected for CCR7, giving a CD45RA+CCR7+ population that excluded TemRA cells. The library was produced with the immunoSEQ multiplex PCR assay. In its TCRdb copy, this immuneACCESS table keeps in-frame sequences only and misses some clones. Where compared with another copy, unresolved V genes explain less than half of these, and the others have no known cause. The sample table contains around 1,900,000 clones; only one count was recorded for roughly 95% of them. Less than 2% of the sample comes from the top ten. Sequencing input: naive CD8+ T cells from PBMCs. The meaning of the sample's cell subset or site label: CD45RA+CCR7+. All receptors come from a man aged 18 to 30 in good health. Some clones in this sample may be carry-over from other donors' samples.

A note on this clone: Other DNA sequences in the same sample also yield this CDR3. This rearrangement joins TRBV5-6 to TRBJ2-3; no definite D call. From germline, CDR1 is SGHDT and CDR2 YYEEEE. The V gene lost 2 bases and the J gene lost 6 bases, with 7 bases spanning the gap. The CDR3 is 12 amino acids. The CDR3 sequence: CASSFGGDTQYF. The CDR3 coding sequence is TGTGCCAGCAGCTTTGGCGGTGATACGCAGTATTTT.

The chain recombines TRBV13 with TRBJ2-2; D is uncertain. The germline V gene has CDR1 PRHDT and CDR2 FYEKMQ (reference sequence). The V end was cut by 2 bases, the J end by 7 bases, with 14 bases between. The CDR3 spans 15 residues. CDR3 in amino acids: CASSLNPGPVGELFF. DNA for the CDR3: TGTGCCAGCAGCTTAAACCCGGGCCCGGTCGGGGAGCTGTTTTTT. The whole variable domain, remainder taken from reference TRBV13 and TRBJ2-2, is AAGVIQSPRHLIKEKRETATLKCYPIPRHDTVYWYQQGPGQDPQFLISFYEKMQSDKGSIPDRFSAQQFSDYHSELNMSSLELGDSALYFCASSLNPGPVGELFFGEGSRLTVL.